The 28 T cell receptor beta chains listed next were all sequenced from one sample in a study. Each CDR3 protein gets one entry after TCRdb re-called the 5' RACE reads with MiXCR. The table shows 5,500 to 8,500 distinct CDR3 sequences, with 50% occurring only once. Sequenced input: naive CD4+ T cells sorted from a lymph node. Specified subset: naive CD4+ T cells, CD4+CD45RA+CD25-. The receptors stem from a female donor with breast cancer.

This clonotype was counted a few times. The genes are TRBV12-3 or TRBV12-4 and TRBJ2-5; D tentatively reads TRBD1 or TRBD2 (6 bases each). The CDR3 sequence is 14 residues long. Trimming stripped 5 bases from V and 5 bases from J, with 15 bases between. DNA of the CDR3: TGTGCCAGCAGTCTAAGGGGGGCCACGGAGACCCAGTACTTC. Protein sequence: CASSLRGATETQYF.

V usage is TRBV12-2 and J usage is TRBJ1-2; the DNA was not used to check the table's D call, TRBD1. TRBV12-2 is designated a pseudogene. CDR3 length: 14 residues. In DNA, the CDR3 is TGTGCAAGTCGCTTAACCGGGCAGTTCTATGGCTACACCTTC. This codes for CASRLTGQFYGYTF.

V and J are TRBV4-1 and TRBJ1-5, with unresolved D. The CDR3 sequence is 15 residues long. Trimming left V 1 base short and J 0 bases short, with 7 bases between. Per the germline V gene, CDR1 is MGHRA and CDR2 is YSYEKL. In DNA, the CDR3 is TGCGCCAGCAGCCAAGTTCTGGATAGCAATCAGCCCCAGCATTTT. Protein: CASSQVLDSNQPQHF.

The table lists this clonotype with a few counts. This sequence joins TRBV4-1 and TRBJ2-7; perhaps D is TRBD1 or TRBD2 (6 bases each). The CDR3 extends over 15 amino acids. V was trimmed by 0 bases and J by 7 bases, leaving 16 bases between them. Germline loops: CDR1 MGHRA, CDR2 YSYEKL. CDR3 DNA: TGCGCCAGCAGCCAAGAGTGGCAGGGGAGGCGGGAGCAGTACTTC. It yields the protein CASSQEWQGRREQYF.

The chain links TRBV28 to TRBJ2-7; possibly TRBD2 for D (6 bases). The CDR3 has 15 amino acids. With 4 bases removed from V and 6 bases from J, the gap between germline ends came to 19 bases. The germline V gene encodes CDR1 MDHEN and CDR2 SYDVKM. CDR3 loop: CASSSPGLQGCEQYF. The CDR3 DNA reads as TGTGCCAGCAGTTCCCCGGGACTTCAGGGCTGCGAGCAGTACTTC. Full variable domain (remainder filled in from reference TRBV28 and TRBJ2-7): DVKVTQSSRYLVKRTGEKVFLECVQDMDHENMFWYRQDPGLGLRLIYFSYDVKMKEKGDIPEGYSVSREKKERFSLILESASTNQTSMYLCASSSPGLQGCEQYFGPGTRLTVT.

V usage is TRBV20-1 and J usage is TRBJ2-3, with a tentative D call TRBD2 (6 bases). The length of the CDR3 is 16 residues. Trimming left V 6 bases short and J 2 bases short, with 21 bases between. Germline V gene sequence: CDR1 DFQATT, CDR2 SNEGSKA (reference sequence). CDR3 region: CSATDPGSGHTDTQYF. CDR3 DNA sequence: TGCAGTGCCACCGACCCAGGTAGCGGACACACAGATACGCAGTATTTT.

This clonotype was observed a handful of times. A much larger clone differs by one base, so this may be a read error. This chain joins TRBV5-1 and TRBJ2-7; TRBD2 matches 10 bases. The CDR3 is 19 residues long. The germline CDR1 and CDR2 sequences are SGHRS and YFSETQ. CDR3 coding DNA: TGCGCCAGCAGCCCAGGAACTAGCGGGAACGGATCAAGCTCCTGCGAGCAGTACTTC. Residues: CASSPGTSGNGSSSCEQYF.

V is TRBV12-3 or TRBV12-4 and J is TRBJ2-1, with a weak D call TRBD1 (6 bases). This CDR3 spans 16 amino acids. The V and J ends lost 3 bases and 5 bases respectively, with 17 bases between them. CDR3 in amino acids: CASSFLQGRTDNEQFF. The DNA for the CDR3 is TGTGCCAGCAGTTTTTTGCAGGGGCGAACCGACAATGAGCAGTTCTTC.

Turning to this clonotype: At one of its ends the junction is not consistent with the germline gene, which may arise from a read error. The chain has TRBV15 and TRBJ2-5, with D unclear. This CDR3 is 14 amino acids long. CDR1 is LNHNV and CDR2 is YYDKDF in the germline V gene (reference sequence). CDR3 loop: CTTSRDADGETQYF. Written as DNA, the CDR3 is TGTACCACCAGCAGAGATGCTGATGGGGAGACCCAGTACTTC.

About this clonotype itself: A read error may produce the germline difference seen at one junction end. This CDR3 is CSALLLPRLARAYNEQFF. In nucleotides, the CDR3 is TGCAGTGCCCTTCTCCTACCCCGACTAGCTAGGGCCTACAATGAGCAATTCTTC. This rearrangement joins TRBV20-1 to TRBJ2-1; 7 positions agree with TRBD2. This CDR3 is 18 amino acids long. The V gene's germline CDR1 is DFQATT and CDR2 SNEGSKA (reference sequence).

The J gene is TRBJ1-2, the V gene TRBV25-1; the D is unclear. Germline V gives CDR1 MGHDK, CDR2 SYGVNS. V lost 3 bases to trimming and J lost 7 bases, with 18 bases between them. This CDR3 contains 15 residues. CDR3 sequence (DNA): TGTGCCAGCAGTGACCGGCTCGGTAGTTCGGTTGGCTACACCTTC. This codes for CASSDRLGSSVGYTF.

The J gene is TRBJ2-3, the V gene TRBV6-1; D not certain. Per germline, CDR1 MNHNS and CDR2 SASEGT. Trimming took 5 bases from V and 6 from J, leaving 18 bases between them. There are 15 residues in the CDR3. For the CDR3, the DNA is TGTGCCAGCAGTCCCCCCCGGGCTGAGACGGATACGCAGTATTTT. Its translation: CASSPPRAETDTQYF.

The chain combines TRBV20-1 with TRBJ1-1; possibly TRBD1 for D (5 bases). This CDR3 spans 13 amino acids. CDR1 DFQATT and CDR2 SNEGSKA come from the germline V gene (reference sequence). The germline V and J ends were trimmed by 0 bases and 7 bases, with 12 bases remaining between them. CDR3 residues: CSAREQDGGEAFF. The CDR3 bases are TGCAGTGCTAGAGAACAGGATGGAGGTGAAGCTTTCTTT.

This chain uses TRBV14 with TRBJ2-4, with a possible D match to TRBD1 (6 bases). Germline V gene sequence: CDR1 SGHDN, CDR2 FVKESK. With 4 bases removed from V and 9 bases from J, the gap between germline ends came to 10 bases. This CDR3 spans 12 amino acids. This CDR3 reads CASSPDRSIQYF. The DNA for the CDR3 is TGTGCCAGCAGCCCGGACAGAAGCATTCAGTACTTC.

V usage is TRBV5-1 and J usage is TRBJ1-1, with no clear D. V dropped 1 base and J dropped 2 bases, with 9 bases sitting between them. The V gene's germline CDR1 is SGHRS and CDR2 YFSETQ. This CDR3 contains 14 residues. This CDR3 reads CASSLTTPNTEAFF. CDR3 in DNA: TGCGCCAGCAGCTTGACGACACCTAACACTGAAGCTTTCTTT. Supplemented by reference TRBV5-1 and TRBJ1-1, the full variable domain reads KAGVTQTPRYLIKTRGQQVTLSCSPISGHRSVSWYQQTPGQGLQFLFEYFSETQRNKGNFPGRFSGRQFSNSRSEMNVSTLELGDSALYLCASSLTTPNTEAFFGQGTRLTVV.

The genes are TRBV5-1 and TRBJ1-1, with a tentative D call TRBD1 (6 bases). Trimming removed 4 bases from V and 5 bases from J, with 12 bases in between. Per germline, CDR1 SGHRS and CDR2 YFSETQ. There are 13 residues in the CDR3. The CDR3 spells CASSGTGQTEAFF. CDR3 DNA sequence: TGCGCCAGCAGCGGAACAGGGCAGACTGAAGCTTTCTTT.

This clonotype was counted between two and nine times. V gene TRBV6-4 combines with J gene TRBJ2-1; 8 bases line up with TRBD1. Germline V gene lookup returns CDR1 MRHNA and CDR2 SNTAGT. After removal of 3 bases from V and 6 bases from J, the junction contained 7 bases not matched to a gene. The CDR3 has 15 residues. The CDR3 here is CASSEQLTGGNEQFF. The CDR3 DNA follows: TGTGCCAGCAGTGAACAGCTCACAGGGGGCAATGAGCAGTTCTTC.

V and J are TRBV27 and TRBJ1-4, with 8 bases matching TRBD1. V was pared by 4 bases and J by 6 bases, with 7 bases of the junction left unmatched. Per the germline V gene, CDR1 is MNHEY and CDR2 is SMNVEV (reference sequence). The CDR3 length is 15 residues. The CDR3 spells CASSSSGTGYEKLFF. The DNA of the CDR3 is TGTGCCAGCAGTTCTTCCGGGACAGGTTATGAAAAACTGTTTTTT.

The V and J genes are TRBV9 and TRBJ2-3; 8 positions match TRBD2. This CDR3 spans 18 amino acids. Germline-derived CDR1 and CDR2 are SGDLS and YYNGEE. After removal of 0 bases from V and 0 bases from J, the junction contained 9 bases not matched to a gene. The CDR3 DNA sequence: TGTGCCAGCAGCGTAGCTACCGATAGCGGGACAAGCACAGATACGCAGTATTTT. Its protein product is CASSVATDSGTSTDTQYF. The full variable domain, its missing parts supplied by reference TRBV9 and TRBJ2-3, is DSGVTQTPKHLITATGQRVTLRCSPRSGDLSVYWYQQSLDQGLQFLIQYYNGEERAKGNILERFSAQQFPDLHSELNLSSLELGDSALYFCASSVATDSGTSTDTQYFGPGTRLTVL.

V and J are TRBV7-8 and TRBJ2-3; 11 bases fit TRBD2. Trimming took 5 bases from V and 5 from J; bases not matched to a gene: 15. The CDR3 runs 18 residues. Germline CDR1 and CDR2: SGHVS and FQNEAQ. The CDR3 loop is CASSQDLAGGLEVDTQYF. The CDR3 DNA reads as TGTGCCAGCAGCCAAGACTTAGCGGGGGGGCTTGAGGTAGATACGCAGTATTTT.

In this sample, this clonotype turned up a few times. This chain uses TRBV12-3 or TRBV12-4 with TRBJ2-1; 15 nucleotides align to TRBD2. CDR3 size: 15 residues. The J segment lost 12 bases and the V segment lost 1 base, leaving 4 bases of the junction unmatched. CDR3: CASSLGGTSGGSQFF. The CDR3 DNA is TGTGCCAGCAGTTTAGGTGGGACTAGCGGGGGGTCGCAGTTCTTC.

This clonotype was seen a handful of times. V usage is TRBV6-6 and J usage is TRBJ1-6, with a weak D call TRBD1 (5 bases). Germline V lookup: CDR1 MNHNY, CDR2 SVGAGI (reference sequence). The CDR3 runs 19 residues. V was shortened by 4 bases and J by 0 bases, with 19 bases between the two germline ends. The CDR3 sequence: CASSSGLRTSSSYNSPLHF. CDR3 nucleotide sequence: TGTGCCAGCAGTTCAGGGTTAAGGACCTCAAGCTCCTATAATTCACCCCTCCACTTT.

This chain's CDR3 is CASSQGVESSYEQYF. CDR3 nucleotides: TGTGCCAGCAGCCAAGGAGTGGAAAGCTCCTACGAGCAGTACTTC. The rearrangement joins TRBV3-1 to TRBJ2-7, with D unclear. Trimming shortened V by 1 base and J by 0 bases, and 10 bases separated the two germline ends. This CDR3 is 15 amino acids long. Germline V lookup: CDR1 LGHDT, CDR2 YNNKEL (reference sequence).

In the case of this clonotype: The CDR3 ends on some other residue instead of the conserved phenylalanine or tryptophan, so this is likely a read error. The CDR3 sequence is CASSFRTSVYEQYL. CDR3 sequence (DNA): TGTGCCAGCAGCTTCAGGACTAGCGTCTACGAGCAGTACCTC. The chain uses TRBV11-3 and TRBJ2-7; 9 bases align to TRBD2. Germline V gene sequence: CDR1 SGHNT, CDR2 YENEEA. Unmatched junction bases numbered 3, after V lost 3 bases and J lost 3 bases. This CDR3 has 14 amino acids.

The chain links TRBV15 to TRBJ1-6; D is uncertain. The V gene's germline CDR1 is LNHNV and CDR2 YYDKDF (reference sequence). Trimming pared 0 bases from V and 11 bases from J, leaving 14 bases between. CDR3 length: 15 amino acids. CDR3 in amino acids: CATSRDFPDRAPLHF. DNA for the CDR3: TGTGCCACCAGCAGAGATTTCCCGGACCGAGCACCCCTCCACTTT.

This chain connects TRBV11-2 to TRBJ2-5; 9 bases map to TRBD1. This CDR3 has 13 amino acids. Germline assignment: CDR1 SGHAT and CDR2 FQNNGV. V lost 5 bases, J lost 4 bases, and 2 bases stayed unmatched. CDR3 amino acids: CASSQDRGETQYF. The CDR3 region has the DNA TGTGCCAGCAGCCAGGACAGGGGAGAGACCCAGTACTTC. Filled out from reference TRBV11-2 and TRBJ2-5, the complete variable domain reads EAGVAQSPRYKIIEKRQSVAFWCNPISGHATLYWYQQILGQGPKLLIQFQNNGVVDDSQLPKDRFSAERLKGVDSTLKIQPAKLEDSAVYLCASSQDRGETQYFGPGTRLLVL.

This clonotype has a handful of counts. V usage is TRBV5-1 and J usage is TRBJ1-6; possible D gene TRBD1, 6 bases. This CDR3 is 15 amino acids long. Germline lookup yields CDR1 SGHRS and CDR2 YFSETQ. V was shortened by 0 bases and J by 10 bases, with 14 bases between the two germline ends. CDR3 in DNA: TGCGCCAGCAGCTTGGTAGGGGGGAAGGACTCACCCCTCCACTTT. Translation gives CASSLVGGKDSPLHF.

This clonotype showed up just a few times. The chain employs TRBV5-1 and TRBJ2-4; the D gene is possibly TRBD1 (5 bases). Trimming pared 7 bases from V and 6 bases from J, leaving 17 bases between. The CDR3 spans 14 residues. The V gene's germline CDR1 is SGHRS and CDR2 YFSETQ. The CDR3 sequence: CASHRPSAGNIQYF. DNA of the CDR3: TGCGCCAGCCACAGGCCCTCCGCAGGAAACATTCAGTACTTC.